The present entry profiles one T cell receptor (beta chain) with its context. Treatment: 15 to 20 received Ad26.COV2.S at low or high dose, single or two shots; about 5 received placebo; per-sample allocation not given. Specimen acquisition occurred on day 63 following the initial vaccine or placebo injection. The data derive from a study of Ad26.COV2.S vaccination and SARS-CoV-2 variants. Per the germline V gene, CDR1 is SEHNR and CDR2 is FQNEAQ (reference sequence). CDR3 length: 15 amino acids. Trimming left V 1 base short and J 4 bases short, with 13 bases between. Here immunoSEQ multiplex PCR was the method, and the copy in TCRdb shows in-frame clones only, minus some. The data show over 400,000 clones, approximately 89% seen once.

The rearrangement uses TRBV7-9 and TRBJ1-1; tentatively, D is TRBD1 (5 bases). This sequence originates from a person aged 18-60 years who received the Ad26.COV2.S COVID-19 vaccine or a placebo. Sequenced material: peripheral blood, taken in a trial of Ad26.COV2.S vaccine versus placebo. The CDR3 reads CASSLVGGFGTEAFF. In nucleotides, the CDR3 is TGTGCCAGCAGCTTAGTGGGGGGGTTCGGCACTGAAGCTTTCTTT.